This T cell receptor beta chain is from a study of blood T cell repertoires in COVID-19. As for the study in general: Samples came from the United States, Italy and Spain, spanning acute and convalescent COVID-19. PBMCs, B-cell-depleted T cells, or T cells were the source of the cDNA or gDNA that made up the material.

This clone was detected a few times. Per the authors' pipeline: Reference gene primer amplification yielded estimated nucleated cell counts. TCRdb keeps only in-frame clones here, not all; method: immunoSEQ multiplex PCR. Clone size and V and J calls were adopted from that table, with D and trimming inferred from the DNA. The sample consists of about 32,000 clones, roughly 93% of them appearing once. CDR1 is SGDLS, CDR2 YYNGEE, per germline. V lost 3 bases and J lost 8, with 9 bases in between. This CDR3 is 12 amino acids long. The chain carries TRBV9 and TRBJ2-1; D not resolved. Sequenced input: peripheral blood. The TCR originated in a male donor with active COVID-19. The CDR3 loop is CASSAKPDEQFF. As DNA, the CDR3 is TGTGCCAGCAGCGCCAAGCCGGATGAGCAGTTCTTC. Drawing the rest from reference TRBV9 and TRBJ2-1, the complete variable domain is DSGVTQTPKHLITATGQRVTLRCSPRSGDLSVYWYQQSLDQGLQFLIQYYNGEERAKGNILERFSAQQFPDLHSELNLSSLELGDSALYFCASSAKPDEQFFGPGTRLTVL.